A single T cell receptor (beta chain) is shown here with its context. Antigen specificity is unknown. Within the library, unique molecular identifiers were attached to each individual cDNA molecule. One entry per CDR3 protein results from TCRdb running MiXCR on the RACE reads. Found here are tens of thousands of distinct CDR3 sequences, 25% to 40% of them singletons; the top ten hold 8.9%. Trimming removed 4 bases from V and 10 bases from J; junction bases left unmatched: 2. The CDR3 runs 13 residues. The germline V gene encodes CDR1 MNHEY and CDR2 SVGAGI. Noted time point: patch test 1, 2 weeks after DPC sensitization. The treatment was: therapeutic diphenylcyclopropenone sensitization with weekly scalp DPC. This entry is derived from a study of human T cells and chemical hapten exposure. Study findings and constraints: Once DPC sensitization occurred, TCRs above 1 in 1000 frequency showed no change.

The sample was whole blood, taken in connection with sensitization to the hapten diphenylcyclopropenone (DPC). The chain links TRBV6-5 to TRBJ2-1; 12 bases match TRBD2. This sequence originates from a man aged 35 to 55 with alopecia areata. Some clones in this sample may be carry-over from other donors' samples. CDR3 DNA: TGTGCCAGCAGTTCTACTAGCGGGAGGGAGCAGTTCTTC. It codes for CASSSTSGREQFF.